A selection of T cell receptor beta chains follows, all from one sample in a study of regulatory T cells in long-lasting Graves disease. Using its own MiXCR run on the multiplex PCR reads, TCRdb lists one record per CDR3 protein. In the table there are approximately 480,000 distinct CDR3 sequences, about a sixth of which are singletons. These sequences were also reported in another study, on T cells in Graves' hyperthyroidism and ophthalmopathy.

This material consisted of peripheral blood mononuclear cells (PBMCs), taken at new diagnosis, from a patient treated with antithyroid drugs. The receptors shown here come from a man aged 40-49 years with Graves disease. Both conserved end residues are part of each CDR3. A D gene is named only where the DNA matches it firmly. The listing skips clone size in some rows; elsewhere it reads once, few, many or a size class.

v_call,clone_size,d_call,cdr3_length,j_call,cdr3_aa,cdr3_nt
TRBV28,.,TRBD2,19,TRBJ2-6,CASSSLLAGGSSGANVLTF,TGTGCCAGCAGTTCACTACTAGCGGGGGGGTCCTCTGGGGCCAACGTCCTGACTTTC
TRBV4-1,.,TRBD2,17,TRBJ2-3,CASSQEMSGSGTDTQYF,TGCGCCAGCAGCCAAGAGATGAGCGGGAGTGGCACAGATACGCAGTATTTT
TRBV20-1,few,TRBD2,19,TRBJ2-3,CSAEAGLAGGPSFSDTQYF,TGCAGTGCTGAAGCGGGACTAGCGGGAGGGCCCTCGTTTTCAGATACGCAGTATTTT
TRBV20-1,.,TRBD1,17,TRBJ2-1,CSAPDPATGGADNEQFF,TGCAGTGCTCCAGACCCCGCCACAGGGGGCGCGGACAATGAGCAGTTCTTC
TRBV7-8,many,TRBD1,17,TRBJ1-1,CASSLVGTGLMNTEAFF,TGTGCCAGCAGCTTAGTTGGGACAGGGTTGATGAACACTGAAGCTTTCTTT
TRBV6-1,few,.,14,TRBJ1-5,CASSYPERAQPQHF,TGTGCCAGCAGTTATCCAGAAAGGGCGCAGCCCCAGCATTTT
TRBV29-1,.,.,13,TRBJ1-2,CSANLGVGYGYTF,TGCAGCGCAAACCTGGGGGTGGGCTATGGCTACACCTTC
TRBV27,.,.,14,TRBJ2-1,CASSLSLPNNEQFF,TGTGCCAGCAGTTTATCGTTACCGAACAATGAGCAGTTCTTC
TRBV25-1,few,.,15,TRBJ2-2,CASRVRGRYTGELFF,TGTGCCAGCAGGGTCCGGGGGAGATACACCGGGGAGCTGTTTTTT
TRBV9,many,TRBD1,18,TRBJ2-6,CASSVPGQLRSGANVLTF,TGTGCCAGCAGCGTTCCGGGACAGCTACGTTCGGGGGCCAACGTCCTGACTTTC
TRBV10-3,few,.,12,TRBJ1-2,CAISEGGYGYTF,TGTGCCATCAGTGAAGGCGGCTATGGCTACACCTTC
TRBV28,few,.,16,TRBJ1-5,CASSLVGNGANQPQHF,TGTGCCAGCAGTTTAGTCGGTAATGGTGCCAATCAGCCCCAGCATTTT
TRBV6-1,many,.,15,TRBJ2-5,CASSRPHTGSETQYF,TGTGCCAGCAGTCGACCCCACACGGGTTCGGAGACCCAGTACTTC
TRBV28,.,TRBD1,15,TRBJ2-7,CASSLRKTGSYEQYF,TGTGCCAGCAGTTTAAGAAAGACAGGGTCCTACGAGCAGTACTTC
TRBV5-1,once,TRBD2,16,TRBJ2-5,CASSIGLAGEKWTQYF,TGCGCCAGCAGCATAGGACTAGCGGGAGAAAAGTGGACCCAGTACTTC
TRBV7-8,few,TRBD1,15,TRBJ2-7,CASSFELDRGYEQYF,TGTGCCAGCAGCTTCGAGCTGGACAGGGGCTACGAGCAGTACTTC
TRBV12-3/TRBV12-4,many,TRBD2,14,TRBJ2-3,CASSWTSDTDTQYF,TGTGCCAGCAGTTGGACTAGCGATACAGATACGCAGTATTTT
TRBV6-4,many,.,13,TRBJ1-1,CASSDHVNTEAFF,TGTGCCAGCAGTGACCACGTGAACACTGAAGCTTTCTTT
TRBV9,few,.,13,TRBJ1-1,CASSVGANTEAFF,TGTGCCAGCAGCGTAGGGGCAAACACTGAAGCTTTCTTT
TRBV13,few,.,12,TRBJ2-7,CASSWISYEQYF,TGTGCCAGCAGCTGGATATCCTACGAGCAGTACTTC
TRBV28,few,.,12,TRBJ1-4,CASTGSNEKLFF,TGTGCCAGCACGGGATCCAATGAAAAACTGTTTTTT
TRBV20-1,many,.,11,TRBJ2-3,CSGRKADTQYF,TGCAGTGGCAGAAAAGCAGATACGCAGTATTTT
TRBV11-2,.,TRBD2,13,TRBJ2-5,CASSQTPGGTQYF,TGTGCCAGCAGCCAGACTCCGGGGGGGACCCAGTACTTC
TRBV28,.,.,12,TRBJ2-1,CASSLGAYEQFF,TGTGCCAGCAGCCTAGGCGCCTACGAGCAGTTCTTC
TRBV7-6,many,TRBD2,17,TRBJ2-2,CASSLGLAGSNTGELFF,TGTGCCAGCAGCCTGGGACTAGCGGGGTCGAACACCGGGGAGCTGTTTTTT
TRBV12-3/TRBV12-4,many,TRBD2,13,TRBJ2-1,CASRGGLAYEQFF,TGTGCCAGCAGGGGGGGACTAGCGTATGAGCAGTTCTTC
TRBV7-9,few,TRBD2,14,TRBJ2-3,CASSSAGSADTQYF,TGTGCCAGCAGCTCAGCGGGAAGCGCAGATACGCAGTATTTT
TRBV24-1,.,.,13,TRBJ2-2,CATSDLGFGELFF,TGTGCCACCAGTGATTTGGGGTTTGGGGAGCTGTTTTTT
TRBV5-1,few,TRBD1,15,TRBJ1-1,CASSFQGAGGTEAFF,TGCGCCAGCAGCTTCCAGGGGGCTGGAGGTACTGAAGCTTTCTTT
TRBV9,few,TRBD2,14,TRBJ2-4,CASSPGLAENIQYF,TGTGCCAGCAGCCCCGGACTAGCGGAAAACATTCAGTACTTC
TRBV20-1,many,.,13,TRBJ2-7,CSVSDGGRHEQYF,TGCAGTGTCAGTGACGGGGGCCGCCACGAGCAGTACTTC
TRBV20-1,.,TRBD2,19,TRBJ2-3,CSAGNRILRASGSTDTQYF,TGCAGTGCTGGCAACAGGATCCTTCGGGCTAGCGGGAGTACAGATACGCAGTATTTT
TRBV20-1,.,.,15,TRBJ2-1,CSAKRGFISYNEQFF,TGCAGTGCTAAACGCGGGTTCATCTCCTACAATGAGCAGTTCTTC
TRBV12-3/TRBV12-4,many,.,14,TRBJ2-5,CASSETRGQETQYF,TGTGCCAGCAGTGAGACTAGAGGGCAAGAGACCCAGTACTTC
TRBV19,.,.,14,TRBJ2-7,CASRYAESSYEQYF,TGTGCCAGTAGGTACGCGGAGTCCTCCTACGAGCAGTACTTC
TRBV5-1,few,TRBD1,15,TRBJ1-1,CASSLAAGGFTEAFF,TGCGCCAGCAGCTTGGCGGCAGGGGGCTTTACTGAAGCTTTCTTT
TRBV28,few,TRBD1,17,TRBJ1-5,CASSLGPGQGLNQPQHF,TGTGCCAGCAGTTTAGGCCCTGGACAGGGCCTCAATCAGCCCCAGCATTTT
TRBV24-1,.,TRBD1,13,TRBJ1-1,CATSDDRVTEAFF,TGTGCCACCAGTGACGACAGGGTTACTGAAGCTTTCTTT
TRBV28,.,.,16,TRBJ1-5,CASSPGGTGAGQPQHF,TGTGCCAGCAGCCCTGGGGGAACCGGGGCAGGTCAGCCCCAGCATTTT
TRBV20-1,.,TRBD2,17,TRBJ2-2,CSAPGLAGVAGTGELVF,TGCAGTGCTCCGGGACTAGCGGGAGTTGCGGGCACCGGGGAGCTGGTTTTT
TRBV7-9,many,.,11,TRBJ2-1,CASSASNEQFF,TGTGCCAGCAGCGCCTCGAATGAGCAGTTCTTC
TRBV3-1,many,TRBD1,15,TRBJ2-7,CASSQDQGARGKQYF,TGTGCCAGCAGCCAAGATCAGGGGGCGCGAGGAAAGCAGTACTTC
TRBV3-1,many,.,15,TRBJ2-1,CASSPSSAGFNEQFF,TGTGCCAGCAGCCCCAGTTCGGCGGGATTCAATGAGCAGTTCTTC
TRBV30,many,TRBD2,14,TRBJ2-7,CAWSPPRGSYEQYF,TGTGCCTGGAGCCCCCCCCGCGGGAGCTACGAGCAGTACTTC
TRBV7-9,many,.,13,TRBJ1-2,CASSRDGNYGYTF,TGTGCCAGCAGCCGGGACGGTAACTATGGCTACACCTTC
TRBV12-3/TRBV12-4,many,TRBD1,13,TRBJ2-7,CASSRTGEGEQYF,TGTGCCAGCAGTAGGACAGGGGAAGGAGAGCAGTACTTC
TRBV19,.,.,15,TRBJ2-7,CASSTLRQESYEQYF,TGTGCCAGTAGCACCCTTCGACAGGAGTCCTACGAGCAGTACTTC
TRBV2,many,.,12,TRBJ2-1,CAIRDISNEQFF,TGTGCCATCCGGGACATAAGTAATGAGCAGTTCTTC
TRBV28,many,TRBD1,14,TRBJ2-5,CASSLWRGQETQYF,TGTGCCAGCAGTTTATGGAGGGGGCAGGAGACCCAGTACTTC
TRBV5-1,.,.,10,TRBJ2-2,CASSLTWQFF,TGCGCCAGCAGCTTGACATGGCAGTTTTTT
TRBV5-1,many,TRBD1,15,TRBJ2-5,CASSPPGQIQETQYF,TGCGCCAGCAGCCCTCCGGGACAGATCCAAGAGACCCAGTACTTC
TRBV11-3,.,.,12,TRBJ1-1,CASKDVNTEAFF,TGTGCCAGCAAGGACGTGAACACTGAAGCTTTCTTT
TRBV12-5,many,TRBD1,17,TRBJ2-2,CASGLPPGTAPTGELFF,TGTGCTAGTGGTCTCCCCCCCGGGACAGCCCCCACCGGGGAGCTGTTTTTT
TRBV6-1,many,.,12,TRBJ2-2,CASSVVRGELFF,TGTGCCAGCAGTGTAGTTCGAGGGGAGCTGTTTTTT
TRBV28,many,.,14,TRBJ1-2,CASRHAGRVYGYTF,TGTGCCAGCAGACACGCGGGGCGAGTCTATGGCTACACCTTC
TRBV4-1,many,.,12,TRBJ2-1,CASSQDAGSAFF,TGCGCCAGCAGCCAAGATGCGGGGTCCGCATTCTTC
TRBV2,many,.,12,TRBJ1-5,CASRRQDQAQHF,TGTGCCAGCAGGCGACAGGACCAGGCCCAGCATTTT
TRBV20-1,.,TRBD2,14,TRBJ2-3,CSAYPSGLTDTQYF,TGCAGTGCTTACCCTAGCGGACTCACAGATACGCAGTATTTT
TRBV6-2/TRBV6-3,.,TRBD1,14,TRBJ2-7,CASSYSTGEGEQYF,TGTGCCAGCAGTTACTCTACAGGGGAAGGCGAGCAGTACTTC
TRBV30,many,TRBD1,16,TRBJ1-2,CAWRDWVTGGSYGYTF,TGTGCCTGGAGGGATTGGGTGACAGGGGGTAGCTATGGCTACACCTTC